This T cell receptor beta chain was identified in a study of T cells in localized non-small cell lung cancer. Notes on the study in general: Elevated circulating T cell density in blood was associated with longer overall survival. Sequencing was restricted to one tumor region; therefore, heterogeneity remains possible. Detection in adjacent lung was observed for a median around 50 of the top 100 tumor clones. Uninvolved adjacent lung showed the highest T cell clonality, exceeding tumor.

Profiled with immunoSEQ multiplex PCR; TCRdb holds only in-frame clones, not every one. The data show some 1,400 clones, around 23% seen once. This clone was counted a few times. Its specificity is unknown. In germline, CDR1 is WSHSY, CDR2 SAAADI. Unmatched junction bases numbered 14, after V lost 10 bases and J lost 8 bases. CDR3 length equals 15 residues. The receptor's source is a male donor aged 60 or over with stage I squamous cell lung carcinoma. V gene TRBV10-2 combines with J gene TRBJ2-1; 10 bases are a match to TRBD2. Sample: lung tumor tissue, taken before any cancer treatment. CDR3: CAISRERGGNHEQFF. Here the CDR3 DNA reads TGCGCCATCAGCCGAGAGCGGGGGGGGAATCATGAGCAGTTCTTC.